These 3 T cell receptor beta chains were sequenced from one sample in a study of blood T cell repertoires in COVID-19 (TCRdb year 2020). Libraries were built with the immunoSEQ multiplex PCR assay. Sourced from immuneACCESS, this table was stored by TCRdb with only in-frame sequences that have V and J called. A share of the clones is absent; for the studies checked, an unresolved V gene accounts for under half, and the remainder has no known explanation. This sample holds fewer than 250,000 clones; roughly 86% were observed only once. The top ten clones comprise approximately 5% of the sample. Sequencing input: peripheral blood. Source of these receptors: a woman between 65 and 79 years old with active or convalescent COVID-19.

The chain combines TRBV29-1 with TRBJ2-7; TRBD1 aligns across 7 bases. The trim removed 5 bases at V and 0 bases at J, leaving 10 bases unmatched. The germline V gene has CDR1 SQVTM and CDR2 ANQGSEA. This CDR3 has 15 residues. The CDR3 nucleotides read TGCAGCGTTAACATTCCGAGGGGGCTCTCCTACGAGCAGTACTTC. It codes for CSVNIPRGLSYEQYF.

The V call is TRBV14, the J call TRBJ2-7; no reliable D call. Trimming shortened V by 5 bases and J by 2 bases, and 10 bases separated the two germline ends. The germline V gene has CDR1 SGHDN and CDR2 FVKESK. The CDR3 loop spans 13 amino acids. In DNA form, the CDR3 reads TGTGCCAGCAGCGCGACCGGAGCCTACGAGCAGTACTTC. It codes for CASSATGAYEQYF.

This clone has a single count. The rearrangement links TRBV19 to TRBJ1-4; D remains unclear. The CDR3 runs 13 residues. The germline V gene has CDR1 LNHDA and CDR2 SQIVND (reference sequence). Trimming took 1 base from V and 4 from J, leaving 4 bases between them. The CDR3 sequence: CASSIGGNEKLFF. CDR3 bases: TGTGCCAGTAGTATAGGCGGTAATGAAAAACTGTTTTTT.